These 13 T cell receptor beta chains came from one sample sequenced in a study of blood T cell repertoires in COVID-19. Clones were read by immunoSEQ multiplex PCR, and TCRdb kept only the in-frame ones, dropping some. In the table there are 100,000 to 150,000 clones, roughly 85% of which are singletons. The sequencing sample was made of peripheral blood. The source of these receptors is a man at least 80 years old with active or convalescent COVID-19.

The V gene is TRBV19, the J gene TRBJ1-5, with D possibly TRBD1 on 5 matching bases. CDR3 length: 16 residues. CDR1 is LNHDA, CDR2 SQIVND, per germline (reference sequence). V dropped 5 bases and J dropped 2 bases, with 16 bases sitting between them. The CDR3 sequence: CASSRGDPGGNQPQHF. CDR3 nucleotides: TGTGCCAGTAGTCGGGGGGACCCGGGGGGCAATCAGCCCCAGCATTTT.

This rearrangement joins TRBV6-6 to TRBJ2-2; 8 nucleotides align to TRBD2. The CDR3 extends over 15 amino acids. Unmatched junction bases numbered 4, after V lost 7 bases and J lost 0 bases. CDR1 and CDR2 (germline): MNHNY, SVGAGI (reference sequence). The CDR3 loop reads CASTPLAANTGELFF. The CDR3 DNA sequence: TGTGCCAGCACCCCACTAGCGGCGAACACCGGGGAGCTGTTTTTT.

This clone appeared once. The chain links TRBV19 to TRBJ1-1; 8 positions agree with TRBD1. This CDR3 has 14 amino acids. CDR1 and CDR2 from the germline V gene are LNHDA and SQIVND (reference sequence). Trimming took 3 bases from V and 10 from J; bases not matched to a gene: 10. The CDR3 sequence: CASSIIPLGTGAFF. CDR3 in DNA: TGTGCCAGTAGTATTATCCCTCTGGGGACAGGAGCTTTCTTT.

This chain connects TRBV28 to TRBJ1-1; D might be TRBD1 (6 bases). V lost 9 bases and J 5 bases, leaving 22 bases between the germline ends. The CDR3 consists of 15 residues. Per the germline V gene, CDR1 is MDHEN and CDR2 is SYDVKM. This chain's CDR3 is CASRGRGGGRTEAFF. CDR3 nucleotides: TGTGCCAGTAGGGGGAGGGGAGGAGGAAGGACTGAAGCTTTCTTT.

V and J are TRBV4-2 and TRBJ1-2; 10 bases are a match to TRBD1. After removal of 0 bases from V and 4 bases from J, the junction contained 5 bases not matched to a gene. CDR1 LGHNA and CDR2 YNFKEQ come from the germline V gene. There are 16 residues in the CDR3. CDR3 nucleotide sequence: TGTGCCAGCAGCCAAGACCCGGGACAGGGGCCCTATGGCTACACCTTC. It yields the protein CASSQDPGQGPYGYTF.

The rearrangement links TRBV11-1 to TRBJ2-7, with a weak D call TRBD2 (6 bases). The V end was cut by 4 bases, the J end by 2 bases, with 18 bases between. The CDR3 extends over 16 amino acids. The V gene's germline CDR1 is SGHAT and CDR2 FQDESV (reference sequence). The CDR3 bases are TGTGCCAGCAGCTCACGGGGAGGAACCTTCACCTACGAGCAGTACTTC. Amino acid sequence: CASSSRGGTFTYEQYF. Looking up the rest from reference TRBV11-1 and TRBJ2-7 gives the full variable domain: EAEVAQSPRYKITEKSQAVAFWCDPISGHATLYWYRQILGQGPELLVQFQDESVVDDSQLPKDRFSAERLKGVDSTLKIQPAELGDSAMYLCASSSRGGTFTYEQYFGPGTRLTVT.

The chain employs TRBV19 and TRBJ2-1; D might be TRBD1 (6 bases). Germline lookup yields CDR1 LNHDA and CDR2 SQIVND (reference sequence). The CDR3 extends over 12 amino acids. Deletions cut 5 bases from V and 7 bases from J, with 9 bases between. For the CDR3, the DNA is TGTGCCAGTAGTGTTCAGGGGAATGAGCAGTTCTTC. It translates to CASSVQGNEQFF.

This chain connects TRBV3-1 (or the pseudogene TRBV3-2) to TRBJ2-2, with 7 bases fitting TRBD2. The trim removed 1 base at V and 3 bases at J, leaving 17 bases unmatched. From germline, CDR1 is LGHDT and CDR2 YNNKEL (reference sequence). The CDR3 consists of 20 residues. As DNA, the CDR3 is TGTGCCAGCAGCCAAGCTCCTCTCTGTTGGGAGCGGGAACACACCGGGGAGCTGTTTTTT. Its protein product is CASSQAPLCWEREHTGELFF.

The J gene is TRBJ1-1, the V gene TRBV11-3; D remains ambiguous. The CDR3 is made up of 14 amino acids. The V gene lost 0 bases and the J gene lost 2 bases, with 7 bases spanning the gap. Per germline, CDR1 SGHNT and CDR2 YENEEA. The DNA of the CDR3 is TGTGCCAGCAGCTTAGAACACCCAAACACTGAAGCTTTCTTT. It is translated as CASSLEHPNTEAFF.

The chain is built from TRBV3-1 (or the pseudogene TRBV3-2) and TRBJ2-7; possibly TRBD1 for D (5 bases). This CDR3 has 13 amino acids. Germline V gives CDR1 LGHDT, CDR2 YNNKEL (reference sequence). V shed 0 bases and J shed 7 bases, with 10 bases lying between them. The CDR3 coding sequence is TGTGCCAGCAGCCAAGATGACAGTAGTGAGCAGTACTTC. This gives the protein CASSQDDSSEQYF.

The CDR3 DNA follows: TGTGCCAGCAGCTCCGGGACTAGCGATAGTGAGCAGTTCTTC. It encodes CASSSGTSDSEQFF. The chain couples TRBV7-8 to TRBJ2-1; 10 bases are shared with TRBD2. Germline values: CDR1 SGHVS, CDR2 FQNEAQ. Trimming cost V 4 bases and J 9 bases; bases outside gene matches: 6. This CDR3 contains 14 residues.

The chain uses TRBV5-5 and TRBJ2-2; maybe TRBD2 (5 bases). This CDR3 spans 15 amino acids. Trimming removed 7 bases at V and 6 bases at J, with 19 bases between. Germline assignment: CDR1 SGHKS and CDR2 YYEKEE (reference sequence). The chain's CDR3 is CASWPGNEIAGELFF. The DNA for the CDR3 is TGTGCCAGCTGGCCCGGGAATGAAATTGCCGGGGAGCTGTTTTTT. Together with reference TRBV5-5 and TRBJ2-2, the CDR3 gives the full variable domain: DAGVTQSPTHLIKTRGQQVTLRCSPISGHKSVSWYQQVLGQGPQFIFQYYEKEERGRGNFPDRFSARQFPNYSSELNVNALLLGDSALYLCASWPGNEIAGELFFGEGSRLTVL.

The V call is TRBV5-1, the J call TRBJ2-7; D is ambiguous. This CDR3 is built from 13 residues. Germline CDR1 reads SGHRS; CDR2 reads YFSETQ. Trimming left V 2 bases short and J 4 bases short, with 10 bases between. The CDR3 loop is CASSFLPVYEQYF. The DNA for the CDR3 is TGCGCCAGCAGCTTTCTTCCCGTTTACGAGCAGTACTTC.